This entry describes one T cell receptor beta chain. The T cells that were sequenced for TCR beta were CD8+ and CD4+ cells from blood. Treatment-naive patients with stable or active relapsing-remitting disease served as multiple sclerosis controls. Through negative isolation, CD4+ and CD8+ T cells were obtained, while TEMRA cells were enriched using FACS. This record comes from a study of CD8 T cells in Susac syndrome. J was trimmed by 9 bases and V by 7 bases; bases with no gene match: 12. The CDR3 spans 15 residues. The authors reverse transcribed roughly 0.5 to 1 ug RNA with random hexamers. immunoSEQ multiplex PCR amplified TCR beta CDR3 across 54 Vbeta, 13 Jbeta. TCRdb itself ran the immunoSEQ multiplex PCR reads through MiXCR, one entry per CDR3 protein. The sample yields 250,000 to 350,000 distinct CDR3 sequences, about 92% seen once.

The clonotype originates from a human donor with multiple sclerosis. The chain recombines TRBV12-3 or TRBV12-4 with TRBJ2-1, with 10 bases that match TRBD2. Sequenced: CD4+ T cells from PBMCs. The CDR3 region has the DNA TGTGCCAGCACTCCGGAAACTAGCGGGATAGGTGAGCAGTTCTTC. It is translated as CASTPETSGIGEQFF.